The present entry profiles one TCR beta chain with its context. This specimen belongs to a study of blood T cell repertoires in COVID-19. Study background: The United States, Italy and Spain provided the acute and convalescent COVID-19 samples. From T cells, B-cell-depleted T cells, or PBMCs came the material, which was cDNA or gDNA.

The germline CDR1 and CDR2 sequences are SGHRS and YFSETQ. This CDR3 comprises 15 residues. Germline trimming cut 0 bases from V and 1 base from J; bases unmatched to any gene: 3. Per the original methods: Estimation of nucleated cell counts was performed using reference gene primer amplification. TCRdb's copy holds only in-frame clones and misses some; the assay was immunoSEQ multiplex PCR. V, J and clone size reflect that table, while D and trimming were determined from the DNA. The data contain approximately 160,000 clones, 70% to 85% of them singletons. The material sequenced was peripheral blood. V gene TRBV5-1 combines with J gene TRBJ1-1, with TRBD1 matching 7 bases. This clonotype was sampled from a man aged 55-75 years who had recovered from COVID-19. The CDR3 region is CASSLVRDRNTEAFF. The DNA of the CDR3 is TGCGCCAGCAGCTTGGTTCGGGACAGGAACACTGAAGCTTTCTTT.